One sample yielded the 21 T cell receptor beta chains listed below, sequenced in a study of T cells in Graves' hyperthyroidism and ophthalmopathy. Regions amplified from RNA transcripts were the TCR beta CDR3 regions. TCR CDR3 underwent first-round RT-PCR with the HTBI primer set. TCRdb called the multiplex PCR reads again in MiXCR, with one record for every CDR3 protein. The sample has about 380,000 distinct CDR3 sequences, around 20% seen once. Source material: blood. The origin of the receptors is a man aged 18 to 29 with Graves' ophthalmopathy.

In its sample, this clonotype was seen many times. The genes are TRBV12-3 or TRBV12-4 and TRBJ1-1; 7 bases match TRBD1. With 6 bases clipped from V and 1 base from J, the junction kept 8 bases outside the gene matches. CDR3 length: 15 residues. CDR3 loop: CASSPNRQGNTEAFF. The CDR3 nucleotides read TGTGCCAGCAGCCCCAATCGACAGGGGAACACTGAAGCTTTCTTT.

This clonotype occurred many times. The chain has TRBV11-2 and TRBJ1-3; TRBD1 agrees at 8 bases. Germline V lookup: CDR1 SGHAT, CDR2 FQNNGV. The CDR3 totals 15 residues. V was pared by 5 bases and J by 4 bases, with 7 bases of the junction left unmatched. The CDR3, as DNA: TGTGCCAGCAGCCCTATGGACAGGGTCGGAAACACCATATATTTT. Protein: CASSPMDRVGNTIYF.

V is TRBV28 and J is TRBJ1-1; the D is unclear. This CDR3 is built from 13 residues. The ends were cut back, 3 bases at V and 1 base at J, with 6 bases in the middle. Germline CDR1 is MDHEN and CDR2 is SYDVKM. The CDR3 protein is CASSFNANTEAFF. CDR3 sequence (DNA): TGTGCCAGCAGTTTTAACGCGAACACTGAAGCTTTCTTT.

This clonotype was observed many times. V and J are TRBV18 and TRBJ2-1; no clear D. This CDR3 is 13 amino acids long. CDR1 and CDR2 (germline): KGHSH, LQKENI. Deletions cut 3 bases from V and 7 bases from J, with 10 bases between. CDR3 region: CASSPPPRNEQFF. As DNA, the CDR3 is TGTGCCAGCTCACCGCCCCCTCGGAATGAGCAGTTCTTC.

This clonotype was picked up a small number of times. CDR3 DNA: TGCGCCAGCAGCCAAGAACGCAGGGGTCATGGCTACACCTTC. It yields the protein CASSQERRGHGYTF. The chain recombines TRBV4-1 with TRBJ1-2; a weak D match, TRBD1 (6 bases). V lost 0 bases and J 6 bases, leaving 11 bases between the germline ends. The germline gives CDR1 MGHRA, CDR2 YSYEKL. The CDR3 sequence is 14 residues long.

This clonotype has a count of ten or more. This chain joins TRBV7-9 and TRBJ2-7; 10 positions agree with TRBD1. Germline loops: CDR1 SEHNR, CDR2 FQNEAQ (reference sequence). This CDR3 is 16 amino acids long. V trimming: 0 bases; J trimming: 2 bases; junction bases outside the gene matches: 4. In nucleotides, the CDR3 is TGTGCCAGCAGCTTAGCGACAGGGGGCCTTCCCTACGAGCAGTACTTC. This sequence encodes CASSLATGGLPYEQYF. Full variable domain (rest looked up from reference TRBV7-9 and TRBJ2-7): DTGVSQNPRHKITKRGQNVTFRCDPISEHNRLYWYRQTLGQGPEFLTYFQNEAQLEKSRLLSDRFSAERPKGSFSTLEIQRTEQGDSAMYLCASSLATGGLPYEQYFGPGTRLTVT.

This clonotype appeared many times. This sequence joins TRBV5-1 and TRBJ1-4; D unclear. The CDR3 is 14 amino acids. Germline V CDR1 and CDR2: SGHRS, YFSETQ. V gave up 3 bases and J gave up 2 bases, with 8 bases separating them. In nucleotides, the CDR3 is TGCGCCAGCAGCTACTCCTCGACTAATGAAAAACTGTTTTTT. This encodes CASSYSSTNEKLFF.

The sample holds many counts of this clonotype. The V call is TRBV12-3 or TRBV12-4, the J call TRBJ1-1; no clear D gene. V was pared by 6 bases and J by 4 bases, with 9 bases between. The CDR3 sequence is 12 residues long. CDR3 DNA sequence: TGTGCCAGCAGCTATGGTGCCACTGAAGCTTTCTTT. Its protein product is CASSYGATEAFF.

The chain has TRBV5-1 and TRBJ2-2; maybe TRBD2 (5 bases). This CDR3 contains 15 residues. Trimming took 2 bases from V and 7 from J, leaving 15 bases between them. The germline gives CDR1 SGHRS, CDR2 YFSETQ. The CDR3 DNA reads TGCGCCAGCAGCTTTGGCCTACGGGGTGACGGGGAGCTGTTTTTT. Amino acids: CASSFGLRGDGELFF.

The gene calls are TRBV4-1 and TRBJ2-1; D may be TRBD1 (5 bases). CDR3 length equals 12 residues. Germline CDR1 reads MGHRA; CDR2 reads YSYEKL. V lost 3 bases and J 13 bases, leaving 13 bases between the germline ends. The CDR3 region has the DNA TGCGCCAGCAGCCACTACAGGAAGGAACAGTTCTTC. It codes for CASSHYRKEQFF.

At least ten counts were recorded for this clonotype. The chain carries TRBV29-1 and TRBJ2-7; 8 nucleotides match TRBD1. Germline loops: CDR1 SQVTM, CDR2 ANQGSEA. This CDR3 comprises 15 residues. With V trimmed by 6 bases and J by 2 bases, 12 bases remained unmatched. This CDR3 is CSVRGDRSKPYEQYF. The CDR3 DNA reads as TGCAGCGTAAGGGGGGACAGGTCGAAGCCCTACGAGCAGTACTTC.

DNA for the CDR3: TGCAGTGCTAGAGAAAACGGACAGGGGTACAATTCACCCCTCCACTTT. This translates into CSARENGQGYNSPLHF. V gene TRBV20-1 combines with J gene TRBJ1-6, with TRBD1 matching 9 bases. This CDR3 comprises 16 residues. V lost 0 bases, J lost 7 bases, and 7 bases stayed unmatched. Germline values: CDR1 DFQATT, CDR2 SNEGSKA (reference sequence).

There are many counts of this clonotype. This sequence joins TRBV11-2 and TRBJ1-2; D is ambiguous. V was clipped by 3 bases and J by 4 bases, with 12 bases between them. CDR1 is SGHAT and CDR2 is FQNNGV in the germline V gene. The CDR3 contains 14 residues. The CDR3 sequence: CASSFWYRSYGYTF. CDR3 nucleotide sequence: TGTGCCAGCAGCTTTTGGTACAGAAGCTATGGCTACACCTTC. The full variable domain, completed using reference TRBV11-2 and TRBJ1-2, is EAGVAQSPRYKIIEKRQSVAFWCNPISGHATLYWYQQILGQGPKLLIQFQNNGVVDDSQLPKDRFSAERLKGVDSTLKIQPAKLEDSAVYLCASSFWYRSYGYTFGSGTRLTVV.

The chain couples TRBV6-5 to TRBJ2-1, with 10 bases identical to TRBD1. Germline V gene lookup returns CDR1 MNHEY and CDR2 SVGAGI. J gave up 8 bases and V 1 base, and 8 bases lay outside the gene matches. The CDR3 covers 16 residues. The CDR3 is CASSYLSGTGDDEQFF. CDR3 DNA sequence: TGTGCCAGCAGTTACTTATCCGGGACAGGGGACGATGAGCAGTTCTTC.

The chain recombines TRBV19 with TRBJ1-1; no clear D. The germline V and J ends were trimmed by 6 bases and 3 bases, with 14 bases remaining between them. The CDR3 has 14 amino acids. The germline V gene has CDR1 LNHDA and CDR2 SQIVND (reference sequence). DNA for the CDR3: TGTGCCAGTAGCGATGGGGATTTGGACACTGAAGCTTTCTTT. Translated: CASSDGDLDTEAFF.

The V call is TRBV2, the J call TRBJ2-2; D may be TRBD1 (6 bases). This CDR3 region has 14 residues. Germline assignment: CDR1 SNHLY and CDR2 FYNNEI. The V and J ends lost 3 bases and 5 bases respectively, with 10 bases between them. CDR3 coding DNA: TGTGCCAGCAGTGAGGGACACTTTACCGGGGAGCTGTTTTTT. Protein product: CASSEGHFTGELFF.

This clonotype was counted between two and nine times. The chain has TRBV9 and TRBJ1-4; no clear D. Germline CDR1 and CDR2: SGDLS and YYNGEE. The V gene lost 7 bases and the J gene lost 0 bases, with 10 bases spanning the gap. The CDR3 has 14 residues. The CDR3 coding sequence is TGTGCCAGCGGACGATATGCAACTAATGAAAAACTGTTTTTT. It is translated as CASGRYATNEKLFF.

This clonotype came up many times. This chain joins TRBV5-6 and TRBJ2-1; 8 bases are shared with TRBD1. Germline values: CDR1 SGHDT, CDR2 YYEEEE. The CDR3 is 13 residues long. V shed 3 bases, J shed 9 bases, and the junction held 5 bases outside the gene matches. The CDR3 reads CASSWDRRTEQFF. The CDR3 DNA follows: TGTGCCAGCAGCTGGGACAGGCGGACTGAGCAGTTCTTC.

In its sample, this clonotype was seen many times. This chain links TRBV12-3 or TRBV12-4 with TRBJ1-2, with 8 bases matching TRBD1. CDR3 length: 13 residues. J gave up 4 bases and V 6 bases, and 4 bases lay outside the gene matches. The CDR3 DNA reads TGTGCCAGCAGGGAGACAGGGGCCTATGGCTACACCTTC. Amino acid sequence: CASRETGAYGYTF.

This clonotype occurred many times. The genes are TRBV5-5 and TRBJ2-1; D assignment may be TRBD1 or TRBD2 (6 bases each). The CDR3 totals 15 residues. Germline lookup yields CDR1 SGHKS and CDR2 YYEKEE (reference sequence). Trimming took 0 bases from V and 2 from J, leaving 9 bases between them. CDR3 loop: CASSLGGAPYNEQFF. CDR3 nucleotides: TGTGCCAGCAGCTTGGGGGGGGCCCCCTACAATGAGCAGTTCTTC.

The genes are TRBV9 and TRBJ1-6; no firm D call. CDR1 and CDR2 (germline): SGDLS, YYNGEE. Trimming removed 0 bases from V and 7 bases from J, with 8 bases in between. The CDR3 runs 14 residues. The CDR3 coding sequence is TGTGCCAGCAGCGTAGGAGTGGAGAATTCACCCCTCCACTTT. Protein sequence: CASSVGVENSPLHF.